This TCR beta chain is drawn from a study of identical twins. Germline CDR1 MDHEN, CDR2 SYDVKM. This CDR3 spans 11 amino acids. Deletions cut 8 bases from V and 6 bases from J, with 10 bases between. Each CDR3 protein gets one entry after TCRdb re-called the 5' RACE reads with MiXCR. The repertoire includes about 260,000 distinct CDR3 sequences, roughly 7% of them detected once, and roughly 3.7% sits in the top ten. These same records also appear under a second study, on yellow fever vaccine responses in identical twins.

The origin of this receptor is a young woman in good health. The sample comprised memory (CD45RO+) T cells sorted from blood. The chain uses TRBV28 and TRBJ2-5, with D unresolved. CDR3 in amino acids: CASALGKTQYF. CDR3 nucleotides: TGTGCCAGCGCACTGGGGAAGACCCAGTACTTC.